The 27 T cell receptor beta chains below come from one sample, sequenced in a study of blood T cell repertoires in COVID-19. Profiled with immunoSEQ multiplex PCR; TCRdb holds only in-frame clones, not every one. The sample carries fewer than 200,000 clones, 80% recorded once. The sequenced sample consisted of peripheral blood. The receptors stem from a man in his 60s with acute or convalescent COVID-19.

The V and J genes are TRBV10-3 and TRBJ1-3; TRBD1 might be the D (5 bases). Trimming cost V 8 bases and J 0 bases, with 8 bases left between them. CDR3 length equals 13 residues. The V gene's germline CDR1 is ENHRY and CDR2 SYGVKD. Here the CDR3 reads CAIGGVSGNTIYF. The CDR3 DNA reads as TGTGCCATCGGAGGGGTCTCTGGAAACACCATATATTTT.

The chain employs TRBV19 and TRBJ2-2; TRBD2 matches 13 bases. Germline V gene lookup returns CDR1 LNHDA and CDR2 SQIVND (reference sequence). Trimming cost V 9 bases and J 0 bases; bases outside gene matches: 16. This CDR3 region has 20 residues. The CDR3 loop reads CASPTGRLAGGPSNTGELFF. The CDR3 DNA is TGTGCCAGCCCAACAGGGAGACTAGCGGGGGGACCTTCGAACACCGGGGAGCTGTTTTTT.

This clone has more than one count but fewer than ten. The rearrangement links TRBV4-2 to TRBJ1-3, with D unclear. The CDR3 consists of 15 residues. Per germline, CDR1 LGHNA and CDR2 YNFKEQ. Between the trimmed V and J ends, which lost 3 bases and 2 bases, there was a span of 11 bases. The CDR3 loop reads CASSQQTGTGNTIYF. The CDR3 nucleotides read TGTGCCAGCAGCCAGCAAACGGGTACTGGAAACACCATATATTTT.

CDR3 region: CAWSSQAGLADTQYF. Written as DNA, the CDR3 is TGTGCCTGGAGTTCCCAAGCGGGGTTGGCAGATACGCAGTATTTT. V is TRBV30 and J is TRBJ2-3; 7 bases line up with TRBD2. V lost 2 bases, J lost 4 bases, and 9 bases stayed unmatched. The CDR3 loop spans 15 amino acids. Germline assignment: CDR1 GTSNPN and CDR2 SVGIG (reference sequence).

V and J are TRBV6-2 or TRBV6-3 and TRBJ2-7; perhaps TRBD2 as D (5 bases). V lost 0 bases to trimming and J lost 0 bases, with 6 bases between them. This CDR3 comprises 14 residues. Per germline, CDR1 MNHEY and CDR2 SVGEGT. The CDR3 nucleotides read TGTGCCAGCAGTTACTCGAGGGTCTCCTACGAGCAGTACTTC. This encodes CASSYSRVSYEQYF.

This chain links TRBV14 with TRBJ1-1; D not resolved. Germline-derived CDR1 and CDR2 are SGHDN and FVKESK. The CDR3 consists of 14 residues. The germline V and J ends were trimmed by 1 base and 4 bases, with 10 bases remaining between them. The DNA of the CDR3 is TGTGCCAGCAGCCAAGGGTTAGCGGGCACTGAAGCTTTCTTT. Its protein is CASSQGLAGTEAFF.

The chain combines TRBV25-1 with TRBJ2-3; TRBD2 is a possible D gene (6 bases). Per the germline V gene, CDR1 is MGHDK and CDR2 is SYGVNS. The germline V and J ends were trimmed by 8 bases and 1 base, with 13 bases remaining between them. The CDR3 sequence is 14 residues long. CDR3 nucleotide sequence: TGTGCCAGCTCCGGACCGGGGGGCACAGATACGCAGTATTTT. Protein product: CASSGPGGTDTQYF.

J is TRBJ2-7 and V is TRBV6-5; no clear D gene. CDR1 and CDR2 (germline): MNHEY, SVGAGI. V was clipped by 0 bases and J by 0 bases, with 9 bases between them. The CDR3 extends over 15 amino acids. The CDR3 sequence: CASSYSGFSSYEQYF. CDR3 sequence (DNA): TGTGCCAGCAGTTACTCCGGTTTTAGCTCCTACGAGCAGTACTTC.

The rearrangement joins TRBV13 to TRBJ2-3; D perhaps matches TRBD2 (5 bases). Per germline, CDR1 PRHDT and CDR2 FYEKMQ (reference sequence). The CDR3 is 14 amino acids. V was shortened by 4 bases and J by 4 bases, with 12 bases between the two germline ends. CDR3 amino acids: CASSSGLLADTQYF. In nucleotides, the CDR3 is TGTGCCAGCAGCTCAGGACTGTTAGCAGATACGCAGTATTTT. Complete variable domain (other parts from reference TRBV13 and TRBJ2-3): AAGVIQSPRHLIKEKRETATLKCYPIPRHDTVYWYQQGPGQDPQFLISFYEKMQSDKGSIPDRFSAQQFSDYHSELNMSSLELGDSALYFCASSSGLLADTQYFGPGTRLTVL.

The chain is built from TRBV7-2 and TRBJ1-2; TRBD1 is a possible D gene (6 bases). CDR1 and CDR2 from the germline V gene are SGHTA and FQGNSA. This CDR3 has 15 amino acids. Trimming stripped 0 bases from V and 5 bases from J, with 13 bases between. CDR3 region: CASSLATGQGYGYTF. The CDR3 nucleotides read TGTGCCAGCAGCTTAGCTACAGGGCAAGGGTATGGCTACACCTTC.

This clone has more than one count but fewer than ten. The chain links TRBV7-3 to TRBJ2-2, with D hard to call. V was pared by 3 bases and J by 5 bases, with 7 bases between. The germline V gene encodes CDR1 SGHTA and CDR2 FQGTGA. The CDR3 extends over 13 amino acids. The CDR3 region has the DNA TGTGCCAGCAGCTTCCCGGAGACCGGGGAGCTGTTTTTT. Its protein product is CASSFPETGELFF.

The table lists this clone with many counts. The chain recombines TRBV4-2 with TRBJ2-7, with 7 bases fitting TRBD2. The CDR3 totals 15 residues. J gave up 0 bases and V 7 bases, and 9 bases lay outside the gene matches. Germline lookup yields CDR1 LGHNA and CDR2 YNFKEQ. This CDR3 reads CASTSEAGSSYEQYF. The CDR3 DNA follows: TGTGCCAGCACCTCCGAAGCGGGGAGCTCCTACGAGCAGTACTTC.

The chain joins TRBV5-1 to TRBJ2-1; 7 bases line up with TRBD2. Germline-derived CDR1 and CDR2 are SGHRS and YFSETQ. The CDR3 is made up of 15 amino acids. Trimming took 6 bases from V and 1 from J; bases not matched to a gene: 7. The CDR3 sequence is CASKPVGGSYNEQFF. The CDR3 DNA sequence: TGCGCCAGCAAGCCTGTCGGGGGGTCCTACAATGAGCAGTTCTTC.

The V call is TRBV25-1, the J call TRBJ1-4; D possibly corresponds to TRBD1 (5 bases). V lost 3 bases and J lost 8, with 13 bases in between. This CDR3 region has 14 residues. In germline, CDR1 is MGHDK, CDR2 SYGVNS. The CDR3 nucleotides read TGTGCCAGCAGTGAGCGAGGGGAGGGGGAAAAACTGTTTTTT. This gives the protein CASSERGEGEKLFF.

This clone was found many times. The chain links TRBV25-1 to TRBJ2-3; a possible D gene is TRBD2 (5 bases). Germline V gene data show CDR1 as MGHDK and CDR2 as SYGVNS. With 5 bases removed from V and 2 bases from J, the gap between germline ends came to 14 bases. CDR3 length equals 15 residues. The CDR3 DNA reads TGTGCCAGCAGTAACCGACTACCTAACACAGATACGCAGTATTTT. Amino acids: CASSNRLPNTDTQYF.

This clone showed up just a few times. The V gene is TRBV4-2, the J gene TRBJ2-2, with 8 nucleotides matching TRBD2. V gave up 0 bases and J gave up 4 bases; unmatched junction bases: 10. The CDR3 runs 18 residues. Looked up from germline, CDR1 is LGHNA and CDR2 is YNFKEQ. The DNA for the CDR3 is TGTGCCAGCAGCCAAGACCTAAGGCGAGCGGGAGTCACCGGGGAGCTGTTTTTT. Residues: CASSQDLRRAGVTGELFF.

This clone appeared many times. In the same sample, other DNA sequences code for this CDR3. The chain links TRBV4-2 to TRBJ2-1; 12 bases are shared with TRBD2. The junction had 1 base not matched to a gene; V was cut back by 2 bases and J by 2 bases. Germline assignment: CDR1 LGHNA and CDR2 YNFKEQ. This CDR3 has 16 residues. The CDR3 bases are TGTGCCAGCAGCCAAACTAGCGGGGGGACCTACAATGAGCAGTTCTTC. Translating gives CASSQTSGGTYNEQFF.

CDR3 DNA: TGTGCCAGCAGCCCAAGGCGGCAGCCCCAGCATTTT. Its protein product is CASSPRRQPQHF. V is TRBV7-8 and J is TRBJ1-5, with D unresolved. In germline, CDR1 is SGHVS, CDR2 FQNEAQ. This CDR3 region has 12 residues. Trimming removed 5 bases at V and 7 bases at J, with 9 bases between.

The chain couples TRBV4-2 to TRBJ2-7; TRBD2 agrees at 8 bases. Germline-derived CDR1 and CDR2 are LGHNA and YNFKEQ. The CDR3 contains 17 residues. Trimming took 1 base from V and 7 from J; bases not matched to a gene: 15. The DNA for the CDR3 is TGTGCCAGCAGCCAAGTCGGTAGCGGGGTTTCAGGGTGGGAGCAGTACTTC. Protein: CASSQVGSGVSGWEQYF.

This clone was counted between two and nine times. The V gene is TRBV2, the J gene TRBJ2-3; TRBD2 matches 10 bases. Germline-derived CDR1 and CDR2 are SNHLY and FYNNEI. V gave up 8 bases and J gave up 6 bases; unmatched junction bases: 11. The CDR3 runs to 15 residues. CDR3 sequence (DNA): TGTGCCAGCGGATACATAGCGGGGGGCAAGGATACGCAGTATTTT. This encodes CASGYIAGGKDTQYF.

The chain employs TRBV7-2 and TRBJ1-2, with 9 bases fitting TRBD1. The CDR3 runs to 14 residues. The V segment lost 5 bases and the J segment 8 bases; nucleotides outside the gene matches: 9. In germline, CDR1 is SGHTA, CDR2 FQGNSA. CDR3 nucleotides: TGTGCCAGCAGCCAGGGACAGGGTCTCGGCGGCTACACCTTC. Translating gives CASSQGQGLGGYTF.

The chain joins TRBV5-4 to TRBJ1-4, with no clear D. This CDR3 contains 15 residues. Germline CDR1 SGHNT, CDR2 YYREEE (reference sequence). V dropped 4 bases and J dropped 0 bases, with 10 bases sitting between them. The CDR3 loop reads CASSVDGTTNEKLFF. The CDR3 DNA reads as TGTGCCAGCAGCGTGGACGGGACAACTAATGAAAAACTGTTTTTT.

V is TRBV7-2 and J is TRBJ2-7; 16 positions match TRBD2. This CDR3 is built from 17 residues. Trimming cost V 4 bases and J 9 bases; bases outside gene matches: 12. Looked up from germline, CDR1 is SGHTA and CDR2 is FQGNSA. Here the CDR3 reads CASSSQPGLAGGPLQYF. The CDR3 bases are TGTGCCAGCAGCTCGCAGCCGGGACTAGCGGGGGGGCCTCTGCAGTACTTC.

The V and J genes are TRBV6-6 and TRBJ2-1, with D unresolved. V shed 6 bases and J shed 4 bases, with 19 bases lying between them. Germline V gene data show CDR1 as MNHNY and CDR2 as SVGAGI (reference sequence). The CDR3 loop spans 16 amino acids. In nucleotides, the CDR3 is TGTGCCAGCAGCCCTACGAAGACGGGTTTGTACAATGAGCAGTTCTTC. Encoded protein: CASSPTKTGLYNEQFF.

This clone was detected a few times. The chain links TRBV7-3 to TRBJ2-4; TRBD1 aligns across 9 bases. The CDR3 has 15 amino acids. After removal of 5 bases from V and 7 bases from J, the junction contained 9 bases not matched to a gene. In germline, CDR1 is SGHTA, CDR2 FQGTGA. In nucleotides, the CDR3 is TGTGCCAGCAGCCCGGGCGGACAGGGGAGTAACATTCAGTACTTC. This codes for CASSPGGQGSNIQYF.

This clone was seen only a few times. This chain uses TRBV12-3 or TRBV12-4 with TRBJ2-5; D gene unclear. Deletions cut 5 bases from V and 5 bases from J, with 12 bases between. The length of the CDR3 is 13 residues. The CDR3 reads CASSRPPAETQYF. DNA for the CDR3: TGTGCCAGCAGTCGTCCCCCCGCGGAGACCCAGTACTTC.

J is TRBJ1-1 and V is TRBV3-1 (or the pseudogene TRBV3-2); D is uncertain. The CDR3 is made up of 13 amino acids. CDR1 LGHDT and CDR2 YNNKEL come from the germline V gene (reference sequence). V lost 4 bases, J lost 7 bases, and 13 bases lay in between. For the CDR3, the DNA is TGTGCCAGCAGCCCCCGGGAAACGAGTGAAGCTTTCTTT. Amino acid sequence: CASSPRETSEAFF.